Sequencing of this TCR beta chain was carried out in a study of graft-versus-host responses after intestinal transplantation (dated by TCRdb to the early 2020s). For the study in its entirety: The transplants that recipients received were multivisceral, liver-intestinal, or isolated intestinal. All recipients received anti-thymocyte globulin induction followed by maintenance tacrolimus and steroids for approximately 3 years. Bulk TCR-beta CDR3 sequencing was used to track graft-versus-host and host-versus-graft alloreactive T cell clones in the graft, circulation and bone marrow after intestinal transplantation. Alloreactive clones were identified by sequencing pre-transplant mixed lymphocyte reaction products and comparing them with unstimulated pre-transplant donor and recipient T cells. A cohort of more than 20 intestinal transplant recipients, including one retransplant, was enrolled, and a few patients lacking pretransplant specimens were excluded. Donor T cell macrochimerism was defined as a peak of at least 4% donor T cells among recipient peripheral blood mononuclear cells. Rather than going through the commercial service, samples from a few later patients were sequenced in-house on an Illumina MiSeq and processed with MiXCR. Points the paper makes about the study in general: The relatively low number and heterogeneity of intestinal transplant patients limited the conclusions. Peak levels of circulating GvH clones were associated with declines in HvG clones early after transplant. In patients with donor T cell macrochimerism, the allografts had high GvH to HvG T cell clonal ratios. GvH clones were detected in recipient bone marrow, and some of these GvH clones were observed earlier in ileal mucosa or blood, consistent with an intestinal mucosal origin.

The junction shows trimming of 8 bases on V and 7 bases on J, and the gene matches do not reach 5 bases of it. The CDR3 starts with the cysteine, ends with the phenylalanine, and has 13 residues. The kept DNA is CDR3 alone, 39 bases in frame from the first base. In the germline V gene, CDR1 corresponds to MGHDK and CDR2 to SYGVNS. Blood samples were collected up to 4 times in the first month after transplant and then at least monthly when available. Library construction relied on the immunoSEQ multiplex PCR assay. For most patients, high-throughput TCR-beta CDR3 sequencing of genomic DNA was performed by Adaptive Biotechnologies. The original methods were these. TCR sequencing data for around 20 patients were retrieved from Adaptive's ImmunoSEQ software; three other patients were processed with MiXCR and VDJtools. Because the origin of CDR3 nucleotide sequences shared between donor and recipient could not be assigned, those sequences were removed. To count as alloreactive, a clone needed at least 2-fold expansion over unstimulated cells and a minimum CFSE-low frequency of 0.002% (template counts) or 0.001% (read counts). Mappable clones were those detected in sequenced pre-transplant spleen, lymph node, or MLR CFSE-low populations of the donor or recipient. The cumulative frequency of alloreactive clones was calculated as a percentage of all sequences, weighted by copy number. Sourced from immuneACCESS, this table was stored by TCRdb with only in-frame sequences that have V and J called. A share of the clones is absent; for the studies checked, an unresolved V gene accounts for under half, and the remainder has no known explanation. That table supplies the V and J calls and clone size; D and trimming were determined from the DNA. This sample lists about 97,000 clones; over 75% were detected once. 16% of the sample belongs to the ten largest clones.

Concerning this clone itself: Its specific antigen is unknown. No much larger clone exists at a distance of one base, and base qualities are not known.

The sequence was obtained from a human patient who received an intestinal transplant, so some T cells may come from the graft donor. The rearranged segments are TRBV25-1 and TRBJ1-2; 12 middle bases align to TRBD1. The sequencing here drew on PBMCs, taken approximately 470 days after intestinal transplant. The CDR3 corresponds to CASAGQGARGYTF. The base sequence is TGTGCCAGCGCGGGACAGGGGGCGCGTGGCTACACCTTC.